This T cell receptor beta chain stems from a study of neurological immune-mediated disorders. General study findings and limits: Patients with HTLV-1-associated myelopathy had the highest level of TCR clonal expansion, whereas patients with multiple sclerosis had the lowest level, falling beneath the level found in healthy controls. One cluster of related CDR3 sequences contained, by phylogenetic grouping, the repertoires of 18 of 34 multiple sclerosis patients and formed a possible signature.

This clonotype was recorded at least ten times. What it binds is unknown. Per sequencing run, 15-18 subjects together gave over 160 million TCR-beta sequences. Using its own MiXCR run on the 5' RACE reads, TCRdb lists one record per CDR3 protein. The table shows about 70,000 distinct CDR3 sequences, with 5.2% occurring only once. Unsorted libraries were generated from 2 million PBMCs. These cells had been stored in RNAlater at -80 C. This receptor was taken from a human donor with multiple sclerosis. The donor label of this sample is uncertain. Sequences were obtained from PBMCs.

CDR3 DNA sequence: TGCGCCAGCAGCCAACTGGACAGGGGATTTAGTCAGCCCCAGCATTTT. Protein: CASSQLDRGFSQPQHF. V gene TRBV4-1 combines with J gene TRBJ1-5; TRBD1 matches at 9 bases. V shed 2 bases, J shed 6 bases, and the junction held 8 bases outside the gene matches. The CDR3 loop spans 16 amino acids. CDR1 and CDR2 from the germline V gene are MGHRA and YSYEKL.